The 26 T cell receptor beta chains below come from one sample, sequenced in a study of cytomegalovirus exposure and HLA in healthy donors. Repertoires were generated with immunoSEQ multiplex PCR, while TCRdb's copy carries only in-frame clones and drops some. Seen here are about 58,000 clones, roughly 90% observed once, and the top ten hold roughly 1%. Sequencing was carried out using PBMCs. The receptors derive from a man between 18 and 35 years old in good health and CMV-seronegative.

The chain combines TRBV2 with TRBJ1-4; the D is unclear. Between the trimmed V and J ends, which lost 8 bases and 7 bases, there was a span of 8 bases. Germline V lookup: CDR1 SNHLY, CDR2 FYNNEI. This CDR3 contains 11 residues. The CDR3 loop reads CASSGFEKLFF. As DNA, the CDR3 is TGTGCCAGCTCGGGGTTTGAAAAACTGTTTTTT.

The chain uses TRBV9 and TRBJ2-7, with 7 bases aligning to TRBD1. Losses at the gene ends were 0 bases for V and 4 bases for J; bases not matched to a gene: 7. Germline assignment: CDR1 SGDLS and CDR2 YYNGEE. This CDR3 region has 15 residues. The CDR3 DNA sequence: TGTGCCAGCAGCGTAGACGGGCAGGGGGTATACGAGCAGTACTTC. Protein: CASSVDGQGVYEQYF.

The chain combines TRBV6-1 with TRBJ2-1; 9 bases align to TRBD2. Germline V CDR1 and CDR2: MNHNS, SASEGT. The ends lost 7 bases at V and 7 bases at J; junction bases unmatched: 11. The CDR3 consists of 15 residues. CDR3 in amino acids: CASTEAGGRYNEQFF. Written as DNA, the CDR3 is TGTGCCAGCACAGAAGCGGGAGGCCGTTATAATGAGCAGTTCTTC.

This rearrangement joins TRBV28 to TRBJ2-1; 8 bases align to TRBD2. The germline V gene has CDR1 MDHEN and CDR2 SYDVKM. The junction had 8 bases not matched to a gene; V was cut back by 7 bases and J by 6 bases. The CDR3 extends over 14 amino acids. CDR3 protein: CASTSGSFANEQFF. Here the CDR3 DNA reads TGTGCCAGCACAAGCGGGAGTTTTGCCAATGAGCAGTTCTTC.

V is TRBV15 and J is TRBJ2-5, with 7 bases aligning to TRBD2. From germline, CDR1 is LNHNV and CDR2 YYDKDF (reference sequence). The CDR3 sequence is 15 residues long. The ends lost 6 bases at V and 4 bases at J; junction bases unmatched: 11. The CDR3: CATSTILLAGETQYF. In DNA, the CDR3 is TGTGCCACCAGTACGATTCTTTTAGCGGGAGAGACCCAGTACTTC.

V is TRBV7-9 and J is TRBJ2-7; weak D call: TRBD1 (6 bases). Germline lookup yields CDR1 SEHNR and CDR2 FQNEAQ (reference sequence). The V and J ends lost 4 bases and 4 bases respectively, with 8 bases between them. This CDR3 comprises 12 residues. The chain's CDR3 is CASSSQGYEQYF. The DNA for the CDR3 is TGTGCCAGCAGCTCCCAGGGGTACGAGCAGTACTTC.

The J gene is TRBJ2-1, the V gene TRBV10-3; 8 bases map to TRBD1. The CDR3 covers 14 residues. V was pared by 7 bases and J by 6 bases, with 8 bases of the junction left unmatched. The germline gives CDR1 ENHRY, CDR2 SYGVKD. CDR3 DNA: TGTGCCATCATCAAGGACAGGGAGAGCAATGAGCAGTTCTTC. Translating gives CAIIKDRESNEQFF.

This clone showed up just a few times. V gene TRBV5-6 combines with J gene TRBJ1-5; TRBD1 aligns across 8 bases. Germline loops: CDR1 SGHDT, CDR2 YYEEEE. J gave up 6 bases and V 0 bases, and 5 bases lay outside the gene matches. The CDR3 is made up of 15 amino acids. This CDR3 reads CASSLGRGPIQPQHF. CDR3 nucleotide sequence: TGTGCCAGCAGCTTGGGCAGGGGGCCGATTCAGCCCCAGCATTTT.

The CDR3, as DNA: TGTGCCAGCAGCTTATTACGGCGGGACGAGCAGTACTTC. Its translation: CASSLLRRDEQYF. The chain joins TRBV7-9 to TRBJ2-7, with TRBD2 as a possible D gene (5 bases). The V end was cut by 2 bases, the J end by 5 bases, with 10 bases between. Germline loops: CDR1 SEHNR, CDR2 FQNEAQ (reference sequence). The CDR3 has 13 amino acids.

In its sample, this clone was seen a few times. The chain recombines TRBV9 with TRBJ2-2; D gene unclear. Trimming pared 4 bases from V and 4 bases from J, leaving 5 bases between. Germline loops: CDR1 SGDLS, CDR2 YYNGEE. The CDR3 is made up of 12 amino acids. The CDR3 nucleotides are TGTGCCAGCAGCTCGTTCACCGGGGAGCTGTTTTTT. Its protein is CASSSFTGELFF.

This clone was observed a single time. The genes are TRBV18 and TRBJ2-7, with 7 bases fitting TRBD1. The J segment lost 0 bases and the V segment lost 3 bases, leaving 8 bases of the junction unmatched. CDR1 is KGHSH and CDR2 is LQKENI in the germline V gene. This CDR3 region has 16 residues. This chain's CDR3 is CASSPTGVTTSYEQYF. For the CDR3, the DNA is TGTGCCAGCTCACCCACAGGGGTCACCACCTCCTACGAGCAGTACTTC.

This chain links TRBV5-1 with TRBJ2-5, with D possibly TRBD1 on 5 matching bases. The germline V and J ends were trimmed by 2 bases and 5 bases, with 13 bases remaining between them. This CDR3 spans 14 amino acids. Per the germline V gene, CDR1 is SGHRS and CDR2 is YFSETQ. The CDR3 protein is CASSLAGPWETQYF. CDR3 sequence (DNA): TGCGCCAGCAGCTTAGCAGGGCCGTGGGAGACCCAGTACTTC.

The chain employs TRBV30 and TRBJ2-4; 13 nucleotides line up with TRBD2. J lost 0 bases, V lost 1 base, and 9 bases had no gene match. The CDR3 is 19 amino acids. Germline assignment: CDR1 GTSNPN and CDR2 SVGIG (reference sequence). The CDR3 nucleotides are TGTGCCTGGAGTGATATCGGACTAGCGGGAGTACTAGCCAAAAACATTCAGTACTTC. It specifies CAWSDIGLAGVLAKNIQYF.

The chain links TRBV9 to TRBJ2-1, with TRBD1 identical over 9 bases. V lost 3 bases and J lost 7; bases outside the gene matches: 8. The CDR3 runs 15 residues. CDR1 and CDR2 (germline): SGDLS, YYNGEE. CDR3 residues: CASSASGQGGNEQFF. As DNA, the CDR3 is TGTGCCAGCAGCGCGTCGGGACAGGGAGGAAATGAGCAGTTCTTC.

This chain joins TRBV28 and TRBJ2-7, with D possibly matching TRBD1 (6 bases). Per the germline V gene, CDR1 is MDHEN and CDR2 is SYDVKM. Trimming removed 5 bases at V and 3 bases at J, with 29 bases between. The CDR3 is 19 amino acids. DNA for the CDR3: TGTGCCAGCAGTCTAGCCCCCGGAGGAGCGACAGGTGGGGTCTACGAGCAGTACTTC. Its translation is CASSLAPGGATGGVYEQYF.

The V and J genes are TRBV2 and TRBJ1-5, with D possibly matching TRBD1 (5 bases). The CDR3 loop spans 14 amino acids. In germline, CDR1 is SNHLY, CDR2 FYNNEI. Trimming took 6 bases from V and 11 from J, leaving 20 bases between them. The CDR3 protein is CASSREAGGGTQHF. The CDR3 DNA follows: TGTGCCAGCAGCCGGGAGGCCGGGGGTGGGACCCAGCATTTT.

The V and J genes are TRBV27 and TRBJ2-5; tentatively, D is TRBD2 (5 bases). The CDR3 covers 13 residues. Trimming took 6 bases from V and 5 from J, leaving 13 bases between them. CDR1 and CDR2 (germline): MNHEY, SMNVEV (reference sequence). CDR3 sequence (DNA): TGTGCCAGCAGAGAGGGCCTGGGGGAGACCCAGTACTTC. Its translation is CASREGLGETQYF.

This clone was recorded once. V usage is TRBV9 and J usage is TRBJ2-3; 12 positions agree with TRBD1. The V gene's germline CDR1 is SGDLS and CDR2 YYNGEE. V shed 0 bases, J shed 4 bases, and the junction held 9 bases outside the gene matches. The CDR3 length is 18 residues. The CDR3 spells CASSVEGTGGSGADTQYF. CDR3 in DNA: TGTGCCAGCAGCGTAGAGGGGACAGGGGGCTCCGGCGCAGATACGCAGTATTTT.

The J gene is TRBJ2-7, the V gene TRBV19; D may be TRBD2 (6 bases). V was pared by 10 bases and J by 2 bases, with 15 bases between. This CDR3 has 13 residues. CDR1 LNHDA and CDR2 SQIVND come from the germline V gene (reference sequence). The CDR3 region has the DNA TGTGCCACTTCGCGGGACGAGACCTACGAGCAGTACTTC. Amino acids: CATSRDETYEQYF.

The rearrangement links TRBV6-5 to TRBJ1-1, with D possibly being TRBD1 (6 bases). CDR1 MNHEY and CDR2 SVGAGI come from the germline V gene. The CDR3 runs 13 residues. V gave up 6 bases and J gave up 1 base, with 9 bases separating them. CDR3 in amino acids: CASRTGGNTEAFF. CDR3 nucleotides: TGTGCCAGCAGGACAGGAGGGAACACTGAAGCTTTCTTT.

The rearrangement links TRBV5-1 to TRBJ2-3; the D gene is possibly TRBD1 (6 bases). Germline assignment: CDR1 SGHRS and CDR2 YFSETQ. V was cut by 1 base and J by 4 bases, with 10 bases left in between. The CDR3 spans 14 residues. In DNA form, the CDR3 reads TGCGCCAGCAGCTTGACAGGGTACCCAGATACGCAGTATTTT. It translates to CASSLTGYPDTQYF. The full variable domain, completed using reference TRBV5-1 and TRBJ2-3, is KAGVTQTPRYLIKTRGQQVTLSCSPISGHRSVSWYQQTPGQGLQFLFEYFSETQRNKGNFPGRFSGRQFSNSRSEMNVSTLELGDSALYLCASSLTGYPDTQYFGPGTRLTVL.

The chain is built from TRBV9 and TRBJ2-7; tentatively, D is TRBD2 (7 bases). Per germline, CDR1 SGDLS and CDR2 YYNGEE. Trimming pared 4 bases from V and 7 bases from J, leaving 18 bases between. The CDR3 sequence is 14 residues long. The CDR3 sequence is CASSPQGGAGEQYF. In DNA, the CDR3 is TGTGCCAGCAGCCCCCAAGGGGGGGCAGGGGAGCAGTACTTC.

The chain joins TRBV19 to TRBJ2-3; D remains ambiguous. In germline, CDR1 is LNHDA, CDR2 SQIVND (reference sequence). V was cut by 1 base and J by 2 bases, with 7 bases left in between. CDR3 length: 14 residues. This CDR3 is CASSIGTFTDTQYF. The DNA of the CDR3 is TGTGCCAGTAGTATAGGAACTTTCACAGATACGCAGTATTTT. Full variable domain (outside the CDR3, taken from reference TRBV19 and TRBJ2-3): DGGITQSPKYLFRKEGQNVTLSCEQNLNHDAMYWYRQDPGQGLRLIYYSQIVNDFQKGDIAEGYSVSREKKESFPLTVTSAQKNPTAFYLCASSIGTFTDTQYFGPGTRLTVL.

The CDR3 coding sequence is TGTGCCAGCAGCGCGATCGGGGAAACGGGCCCCCTGGAGGAGCTGTTTTTT. This translates into CASSAIGETGPLEELFF. The chain is built from TRBV13 and TRBJ2-2; D perhaps matches TRBD2 (5 bases). From germline, CDR1 is PRHDT and CDR2 FYEKMQ (reference sequence). V shed 5 bases and J shed 10 bases, with 26 bases lying between them. CDR3 length equals 17 residues.

The chain is built from TRBV11-2 and TRBJ2-7; TRBD2 matches at 9 bases. Unmatched junction bases numbered 12, after V lost 5 bases and J lost 4 bases. CDR3 length: 16 residues. Germline V CDR1 and CDR2: SGHAT, FQNNGV. Written as DNA, the CDR3 is TGTGCCAGCAGCCCTTTAGCGGGAGCTTTGGTATACGAGCAGTACTTC. Protein: CASSPLAGALVYEQYF.

This chain uses TRBV27 with TRBJ2-4, with D tentatively TRBD2 (5 bases). Per germline, CDR1 MNHEY and CDR2 SMNVEV (reference sequence). This CDR3 region has 14 residues. V lost 2 bases and J 4 bases, leaving 9 bases between the germline ends. CDR3 DNA: TGTGCCAGCAGTTTAATCGGGGAGAAAAACATTCAGTACTTC. Protein: CASSLIGEKNIQYF.